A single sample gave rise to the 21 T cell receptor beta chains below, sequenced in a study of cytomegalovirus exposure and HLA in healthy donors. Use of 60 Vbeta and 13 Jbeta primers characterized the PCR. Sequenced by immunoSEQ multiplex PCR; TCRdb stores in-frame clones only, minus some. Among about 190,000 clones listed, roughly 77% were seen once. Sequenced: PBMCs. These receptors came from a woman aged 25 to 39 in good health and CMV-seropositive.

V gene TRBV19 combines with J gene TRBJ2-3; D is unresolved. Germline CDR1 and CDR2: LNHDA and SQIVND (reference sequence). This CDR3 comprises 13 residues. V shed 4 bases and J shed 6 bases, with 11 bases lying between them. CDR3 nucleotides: TGTGCCAGTAGTACCAAATTCAGGGATACGCAGTATTTT. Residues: CASSTKFRDTQYF.

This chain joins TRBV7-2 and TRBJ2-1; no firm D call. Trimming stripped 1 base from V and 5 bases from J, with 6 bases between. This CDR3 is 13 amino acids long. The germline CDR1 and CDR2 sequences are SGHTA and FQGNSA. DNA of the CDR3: TGTGCCAGCAGCTTAGACGGTAACAATGAGCAGTTCTTC. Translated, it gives CASSLDGNNEQFF.

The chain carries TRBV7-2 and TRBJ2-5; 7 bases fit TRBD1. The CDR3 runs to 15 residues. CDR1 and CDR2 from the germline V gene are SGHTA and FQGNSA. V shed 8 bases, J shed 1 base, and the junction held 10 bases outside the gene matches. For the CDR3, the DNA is TGTGCCAGCGGTTCTCTCGGACAGGTCCAAGAGACCCAGTACTTC. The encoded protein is CASGSLGQVQETQYF.

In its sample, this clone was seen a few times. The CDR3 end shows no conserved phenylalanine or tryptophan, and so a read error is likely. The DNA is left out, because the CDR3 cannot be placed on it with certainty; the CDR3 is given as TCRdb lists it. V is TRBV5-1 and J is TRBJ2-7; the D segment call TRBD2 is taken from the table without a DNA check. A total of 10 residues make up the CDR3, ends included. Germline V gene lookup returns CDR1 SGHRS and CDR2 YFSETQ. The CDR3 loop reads CASSWGGKGY.

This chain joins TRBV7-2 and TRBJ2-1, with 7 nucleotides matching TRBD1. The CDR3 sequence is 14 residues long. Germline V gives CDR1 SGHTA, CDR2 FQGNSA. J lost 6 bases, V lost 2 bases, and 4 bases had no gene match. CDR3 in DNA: TGTGCCAGCAGCTTAAACTCAGGGGGCAATGAGCAGTTCTTC. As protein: CASSLNSGGNEQFF.

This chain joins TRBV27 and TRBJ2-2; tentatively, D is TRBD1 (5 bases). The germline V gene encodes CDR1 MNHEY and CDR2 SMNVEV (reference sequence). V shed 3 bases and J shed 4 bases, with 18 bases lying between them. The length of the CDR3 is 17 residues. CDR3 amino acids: CASSFSVGVGATGELFF. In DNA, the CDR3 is TGTGCCAGCAGTTTTTCAGTTGGCGTAGGGGCCACCGGGGAGCTGTTTTTT.

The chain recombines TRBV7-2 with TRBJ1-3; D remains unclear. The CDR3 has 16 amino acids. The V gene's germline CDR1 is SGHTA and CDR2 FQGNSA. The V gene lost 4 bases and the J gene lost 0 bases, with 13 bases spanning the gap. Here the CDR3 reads CASSSDDIPSGNTIYF. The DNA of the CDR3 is TGTGCCAGCAGCTCAGACGACATCCCCTCTGGAAACACCATATATTTT.

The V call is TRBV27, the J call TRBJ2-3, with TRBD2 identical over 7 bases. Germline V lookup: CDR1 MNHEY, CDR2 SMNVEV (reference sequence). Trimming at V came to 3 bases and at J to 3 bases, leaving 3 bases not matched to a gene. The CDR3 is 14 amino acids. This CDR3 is CASSLGRATDTQYF. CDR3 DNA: TGTGCCAGCAGTTTGGGGAGGGCTACAGATACGCAGTATTTT.

CDR3 amino acids: CASSSRPTGGYGYTF. The CDR3, as DNA: TGTGCCAGCAGTTCCCGACCTACAGGGGGCTATGGCTACACCTTC. V gene TRBV27 combines with J gene TRBJ1-2, with TRBD1 identical over 8 bases. CDR3 length: 15 residues. Trimming removed 4 bases from V and 4 bases from J; junction bases left unmatched: 8. The germline gives CDR1 MNHEY, CDR2 SMNVEV (reference sequence).

The CDR3 DNA sequence: TGTGCCAGCAGTAATACAGGGTCCGACACAGATACGCAGTATTTT. Residues: CASSNTGSDTDTQYF. The chain couples TRBV6-1 to TRBJ2-3; a possible D gene is TRBD1 (6 bases). There are 15 residues in the CDR3. Germline V gene data show CDR1 as MNHNS and CDR2 as SASEGT. Deletions cut 5 bases from V and 2 bases from J, with 14 bases between.

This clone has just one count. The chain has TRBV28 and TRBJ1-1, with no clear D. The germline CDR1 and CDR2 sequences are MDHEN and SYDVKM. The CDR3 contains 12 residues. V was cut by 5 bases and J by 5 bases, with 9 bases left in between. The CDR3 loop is CASSPRMTEAFF. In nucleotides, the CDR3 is TGTGCCAGCAGTCCGAGGATGACTGAAGCTTTCTTT. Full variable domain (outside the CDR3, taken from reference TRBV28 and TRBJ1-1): DVKVTQSSRYLVKRTGEKVFLECVQDMDHENMFWYRQDPGLGLRLIYFSYDVKMKEKGDIPEGYSVSREKKERFSLILESASTNQTSMYLCASSPRMTEAFFGQGTRLTVV.

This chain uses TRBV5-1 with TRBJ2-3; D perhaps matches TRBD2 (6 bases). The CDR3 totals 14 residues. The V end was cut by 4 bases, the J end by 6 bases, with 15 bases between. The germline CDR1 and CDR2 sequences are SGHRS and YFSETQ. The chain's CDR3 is CASSMGTAGDTQYF. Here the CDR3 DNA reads TGCGCCAGCAGCATGGGGACTGCCGGGGATACGCAGTATTTT.

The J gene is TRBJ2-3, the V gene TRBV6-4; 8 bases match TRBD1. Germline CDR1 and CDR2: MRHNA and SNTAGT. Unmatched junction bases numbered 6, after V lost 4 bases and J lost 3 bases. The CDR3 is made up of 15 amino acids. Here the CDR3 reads CASSVTGAPTDTQYF. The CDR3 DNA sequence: TGTGCCAGCAGTGTGACAGGGGCCCCGACAGATACGCAGTATTTT.

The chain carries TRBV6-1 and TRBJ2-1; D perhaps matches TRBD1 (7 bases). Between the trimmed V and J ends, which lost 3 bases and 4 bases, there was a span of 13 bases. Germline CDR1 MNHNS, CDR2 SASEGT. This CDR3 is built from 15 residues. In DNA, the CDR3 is TGTGCCAGCAGTGATACGGCAGGGGGGTACAATGAGCAGTTCTTC. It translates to CASSDTAGGYNEQFF.

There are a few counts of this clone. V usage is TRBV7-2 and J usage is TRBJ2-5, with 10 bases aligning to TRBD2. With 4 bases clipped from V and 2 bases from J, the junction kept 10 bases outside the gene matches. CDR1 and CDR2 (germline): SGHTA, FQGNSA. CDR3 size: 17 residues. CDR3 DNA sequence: TGTGCCAGCAGCTCACCACTCGGGACTAGCGAACAAGAGACCCAGTACTTC. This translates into CASSSPLGTSEQETQYF.

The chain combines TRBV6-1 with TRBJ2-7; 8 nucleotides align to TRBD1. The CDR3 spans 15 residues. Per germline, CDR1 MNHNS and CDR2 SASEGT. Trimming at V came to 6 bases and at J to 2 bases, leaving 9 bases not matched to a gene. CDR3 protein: CASRPRQGPAYEQYF. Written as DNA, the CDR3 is TGTGCCAGCAGACCTCGACAGGGGCCCGCCTACGAGCAGTACTTC.

CDR3: CAISGRQGAVGNTEAFF. CDR3 DNA: TGTGCCATCAGTGGGAGACAGGGGGCGGTGGGGAACACTGAAGCTTTCTTT. The gene calls are TRBV10-3 and TRBJ1-1; 10 bases fit TRBD1. The V segment lost 4 bases and the J segment 1 base; nucleotides outside the gene matches: 9. Germline lookup yields CDR1 ENHRY and CDR2 SYGVKD. The CDR3 is made up of 17 amino acids.

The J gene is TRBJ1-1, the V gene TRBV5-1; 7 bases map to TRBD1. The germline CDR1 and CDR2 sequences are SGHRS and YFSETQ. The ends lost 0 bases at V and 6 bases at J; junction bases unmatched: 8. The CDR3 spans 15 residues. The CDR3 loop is CASSLGLRGVAEAFF. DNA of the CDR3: TGCGCCAGCAGCTTGGGTCTCAGGGGGGTGGCTGAAGCTTTCTTT.

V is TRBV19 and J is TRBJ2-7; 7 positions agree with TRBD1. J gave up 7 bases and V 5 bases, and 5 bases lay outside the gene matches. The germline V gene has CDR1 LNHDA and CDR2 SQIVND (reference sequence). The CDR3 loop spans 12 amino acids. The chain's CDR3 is CASSEGAREQYF. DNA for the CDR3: TGTGCCAGTAGTGAGGGGGCTAGGGAGCAGTACTTC.

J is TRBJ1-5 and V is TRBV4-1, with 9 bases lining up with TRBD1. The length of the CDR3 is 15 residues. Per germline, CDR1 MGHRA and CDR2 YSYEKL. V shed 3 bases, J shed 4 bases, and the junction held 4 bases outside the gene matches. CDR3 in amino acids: CASSQGDRGNQPQHF. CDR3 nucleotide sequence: TGCGCCAGCAGCCAGGGAGACAGGGGGAATCAGCCCCAGCATTTT.

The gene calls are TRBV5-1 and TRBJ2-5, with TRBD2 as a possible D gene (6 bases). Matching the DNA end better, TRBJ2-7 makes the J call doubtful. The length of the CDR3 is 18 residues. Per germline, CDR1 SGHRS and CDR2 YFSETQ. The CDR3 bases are TGCGCCAGCAGCTTGCGTAGCGGCACCAGCAGGAGCTCCTACGAGCAGTACTTC. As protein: CASSLRSGTSRSSYEQYF.